A selection of T cell receptor beta chains follows, all from one sample in a study of long-term antiretroviral therapy in people with HIV. Only in-frame clones appear in the TCRdb table, and some are missing; sequencing was by immunoSEQ multiplex PCR. The sample consists of about 14,000 clones, 70% to 80% of them appearing once. Sequenced here: unsorted PBMCs, sampled 1.3 years before starting antiretroviral therapy. These receptors were obtained from a middle-aged man with HIV. CDR3s include the opening cysteine and the closing phenylalanine or tryptophan. The order of the fields is D gene, J gene, V gene, clone size, CDR3 protein, CDR3 DNA. A D gene is named only where the DNA matches it firmly. Clone size is stated in some rows and not others, as once, few, many or a class when expanded.

d_call: TRBD1
j_call: TRBJ1-5
v_call: TRBV7-9
clone_size: -
cdr3_aa: CASSLGGGREAQHF
cdr3_nt: TGTGCCAGCAGCTTAGGAGGGGGCAGGGAAGCCCAGCATTTT

d_call: -
j_call: TRBJ1-3
v_call: TRBV5-6
clone_size: -
cdr3_aa: CASSFRRLAGNTIYF
cdr3_nt: TGTGCCAGCAGCTTCCGGCGGTTGGCTGGAAACACCATATATTTT

d_call: -
j_call: TRBJ2-7
v_call: TRBV5-8
clone_size: -
cdr3_aa: CASSLAGAKGEQYF
cdr3_nt: TGTGCCAGCAGCTTGGCCGGGGCCAAGGGCGAGCAGTACTTC

d_call: TRBD1
j_call: TRBJ1-1
v_call: TRBV19
clone_size: -
cdr3_aa: CASSITGGGGTEAFF
cdr3_nt: TGTGCCAGTAGTATTACAGGGGGCGGGGGCACTGAAGCTTTCTTT

d_call: TRBD1
j_call: TRBJ1-2
v_call: TRBV4-2
clone_size: -
cdr3_aa: CASSQGQSYGYTF
cdr3_nt: TGTGCCAGCAGCCAGGGACAGTCCTATGGCTACACCTTC

d_call: -
j_call: TRBJ1-1
v_call: TRBV5-5
clone_size: -
cdr3_aa: CASSLSWLSLGDTEAFF
cdr3_nt: TGTGCCAGCAGCTTATCATGGTTATCTTTGGGGGACACTGAAGCTTTCTTT

d_call: -
j_call: TRBJ2-7
v_call: TRBV13
clone_size: once
cdr3_aa: CASSPRQGTYEQYF
cdr3_nt: TGTGCCAGCAGCCCCCGGCAGGGGACCTACGAGCAGTACTTC

d_call: -
j_call: TRBJ2-7
v_call: TRBV27
clone_size: medium-sized
cdr3_aa: CASSFGKSSYEQYF
cdr3_nt: TGTGCCAGCAGTTTCGGCAAGAGCTCCTACGAGCAGTACTTC

d_call: -
j_call: TRBJ1-1
v_call: TRBV6-5
clone_size: -
cdr3_aa: CASLGRRNTEAFF
cdr3_nt: TGTGCCAGCTTGGGCAGGAGGAACACTGAAGCTTTCTTT

d_call: -
j_call: TRBJ2-7
v_call: TRBV11-3
clone_size: -
cdr3_aa: CASSLAPWDGPSYEQYF
cdr3_nt: TGTGCCAGCAGCTTAGCCCCTTGGGACGGGCCCTCCTACGAGCAGTACTTC

d_call: -
j_call: TRBJ1-1
v_call: TRBV5-4
clone_size: -
cdr3_aa: CASSLDWMNTEAFF
cdr3_nt: TGTGCCAGCAGCTTGGACTGGATGAACACTGAAGCTTTCTTT

d_call: -
j_call: TRBJ1-1
v_call: TRBV6-5
clone_size: -
cdr3_aa: CASSYSIGQNTEAFF
cdr3_nt: TGTGCCAGCAGTTACTCGATCGGGCAGAACACTGAAGCTTTCTTT

d_call: -
j_call: TRBJ1-2
v_call: TRBV5-6
clone_size: -
cdr3_aa: CASSRDRNYGYTF
cdr3_nt: TGTGCCAGCAGCCGAGACAGGAACTATGGCTACACCTTC

d_call: TRBD1
j_call: TRBJ2-7
v_call: TRBV13
clone_size: medium-sized
cdr3_aa: CASSWGQGDSYEQYF
cdr3_nt: TGTGCCAGCAGCTGGGGACAGGGGGATTCCTACGAGCAGTACTTC

d_call: -
j_call: TRBJ2-7
v_call: TRBV6-5
clone_size: few
cdr3_aa: CASSPPRVGAYEQYF
cdr3_nt: TGTGCCAGCAGTCCCCCCCGGGTGGGGGCCTACGAGCAGTACTTC

d_call: -
j_call: TRBJ2-4
v_call: TRBV5-1
clone_size: -
cdr3_aa: CASSLELARGAKNIQYF
cdr3_nt: TGCGCCAGCAGCTTGGAACTAGCGAGGGGGGCCAAAAACATTCAGTACTTC

d_call: TRBD1
j_call: TRBJ1-5
v_call: TRBV12-5
clone_size: medium-sized
cdr3_aa: CASGLPQGVAQPQHF
cdr3_nt: TGTGCTAGTGGTTTGCCTCAGGGGGTTGCTCAGCCCCAGCATTTT

d_call: TRBD1
j_call: TRBJ1-5
v_call: TRBV6-1
clone_size: -
cdr3_aa: CASSELGQGNQPQHF
cdr3_nt: TGTGCCAGCAGTGAGTTGGGACAGGGTAATCAGCCCCAGCATTTT

d_call: -
j_call: TRBJ2-3
v_call: TRBV5-6
clone_size: few
cdr3_aa: CASSLTDTQYF
cdr3_nt: TGTGCCAGCAGCTTGACGGATACGCAGTATTTT

d_call: TRBD1
j_call: TRBJ1-5
v_call: TRBV7-9
clone_size: -
cdr3_aa: CASSPGQGYNQPQHF
cdr3_nt: TGTGCCAGCAGCCCCGGACAGGGATATAATCAGCCCCAGCATTTT

d_call: TRBD1
j_call: TRBJ1-1
v_call: TRBV25-1
clone_size: -
cdr3_aa: CASSSTTGGGTEAFF
cdr3_nt: TGTGCCAGCAGTAGCACCACAGGGGGCGGCACTGAAGCTTTCTTT

d_call: -
j_call: TRBJ1-1
v_call: TRBV10-2
clone_size: few
cdr3_aa: CASSESTFRRAFF
cdr3_nt: TGCGCCAGCAGTGAGTCGACGTTTAGGAGGGCTTTCTTT

d_call: -
j_call: TRBJ1-1
v_call: TRBV11-1
clone_size: -
cdr3_aa: CASSLGVETTEAFF
cdr3_nt: TGTGCCAGCAGCTTAGGGGTGGAGACCACTGAAGCTTTCTTT

d_call: -
j_call: TRBJ1-3
v_call: TRBV18
clone_size: -
cdr3_aa: CASSPQTSGNTIYF
cdr3_nt: TGTGCCAGCTCACCGCAGACCTCTGGAAACACCATATATTTT

d_call: -
j_call: TRBJ2-2
v_call: TRBV2
clone_size: -
cdr3_aa: CASLTRDTGELFF
cdr3_nt: TGTGCCAGCCTGACCAGGGACACCGGGGAGCTGTTTTTT

d_call: TRBD1
j_call: TRBJ2-3
v_call: TRBV4-2
clone_size: -
cdr3_aa: CASSEGAVLRGGTDTQYF
cdr3_nt: TGTGCCAGCAGCGAGGGGGCGGTATTGAGGGGAGGCACAGATACGCAGTATTTT

d_call: -
j_call: TRBJ2-1
v_call: TRBV27
clone_size: -
cdr3_aa: CASNYLNGEQFF
cdr3_nt: TGTGCCAGCAATTACCTTAACGGTGAGCAGTTCTTC

d_call: -
j_call: TRBJ2-1
v_call: TRBV5-1
clone_size: -
cdr3_aa: CASSLGENEQFF
cdr3_nt: TGCGCCAGCAGCTTAGGGGAGAATGAGCAGTTCTTC

d_call: -
j_call: TRBJ2-2
v_call: TRBV2
clone_size: -
cdr3_aa: CASSVRSPKNTGELFF
cdr3_nt: TGTGCCAGCAGCGTCCGATCCCCGAAGAACACCGGGGAGCTGTTTTTT

d_call: -
j_call: TRBJ1-1
v_call: TRBV11-2
clone_size: -
cdr3_aa: CASSQSTVNTEAFF
cdr3_nt: TGTGCCAGCAGCCAATCGACAGTGAACACTGAAGCTTTCTTT

d_call: -
j_call: TRBJ2-2
v_call: TRBV18
clone_size: few
cdr3_aa: CASSTNTGELFF
cdr3_nt: TGTGCCAGCTCGACGAACACCGGGGAGCTGTTTTTT

d_call: -
j_call: TRBJ2-7
v_call: TRBV6-1
clone_size: -
cdr3_aa: CASSGELFYEQYF
cdr3_nt: TGTGCCAGCAGTGGAGAGCTATTCTACGAGCAGTACTTC

d_call: -
j_call: TRBJ1-4
v_call: TRBV18
clone_size: few
cdr3_aa: CASSPRMGATNEKLFF
cdr3_nt: TGTGCCAGCTCACCCCGGATGGGAGCAACTAATGAAAAACTGTTTTTT

d_call: -
j_call: TRBJ1-4
v_call: TRBV7-9
clone_size: -
cdr3_aa: CASSLTAVRGKEKLFF
cdr3_nt: TGTGCCAGCAGCTTAACGGCGGTGAGAGGGAAGGAAAAACTGTTTTTT

d_call: TRBD1
j_call: TRBJ2-7
v_call: TRBV5-5
clone_size: -
cdr3_aa: CASSLGYGTVSLWYF
cdr3_nt: TGTGCCAGCAGCTTGGGTTACGGGACAGTCTCGTTATGGTACTTC

d_call: -
j_call: TRBJ2-7
v_call: TRBV5-1
clone_size: -
cdr3_aa: CASSFQVDSYEQYF
cdr3_nt: TGCGCCAGCAGCTTTCAGGTGGACAGCTACGAGCAGTACTTC

d_call: -
j_call: TRBJ2-7
v_call: TRBV7-6
clone_size: -
cdr3_aa: CASSLNVGSGNEQYF
cdr3_nt: TGTGCCAGCAGCTTAAATGTTGGGTCGGGCAACGAGCAGTACTTC

d_call: -
j_call: TRBJ2-1
v_call: TRBV21-1
clone_size: -
cdr3_aa: CASSGTSGGGNEQFF
cdr3_nt: TGTGCCAGCAGCGGGACTAGCGGGGGGGGCAATGAGCAGTTCTTC

d_call: -
j_call: TRBJ1-2
v_call: TRBV18
clone_size: -
cdr3_aa: CASSPLTGARSVEYTF
cdr3_nt: TGTGCCAGCTCACCCCTGACAGGAGCAAGAAGTGTAGAATACACCTTC

d_call: TRBD1
j_call: TRBJ1-2
v_call: TRBV5-4
clone_size: -
cdr3_aa: CASSLEGQSYGYTF
cdr3_nt: TGTGCCAGCAGCTTGGAGGGACAGTCCTATGGCTACACCTTC

d_call: TRBD1
j_call: TRBJ2-3
v_call: TRBV23-1
clone_size: -
cdr3_aa: CASSQSGQGGTDTQYF
cdr3_nt: TGCGCCAGCAGTCAATCAGGACAGGGTGGCACAGATACGCAGTATTTT

d_call: -
j_call: TRBJ1-2
v_call: TRBV6-1
clone_size: -
cdr3_aa: CASTPGLNYGYTF
cdr3_nt: TGTGCCAGCACCCCCGGACTTAACTATGGCTACACCTTC

d_call: -
j_call: TRBJ2-1
v_call: TRBV11-2
clone_size: -
cdr3_aa: CASSSRESSYNEQFF
cdr3_nt: TGTGCCAGCAGCTCCCGAGAGAGCTCCTACAATGAGCAGTTCTTC

d_call: -
j_call: TRBJ1-1
v_call: TRBV18
clone_size: -
cdr3_aa: CASSPLTGELNTEAFF
cdr3_nt: TGTGCCAGCTCACCACTGACAGGTGAGCTGAACACTGAAGCTTTCTTT

d_call: -
j_call: TRBJ1-1
v_call: TRBV29-1
clone_size: -
cdr3_aa: CSVEDRGASRTFF
cdr3_nt: TGCAGCGTTGAAGATCGGGGGGCCTCTAGGACTTTCTTT

d_call: TRBD2
j_call: TRBJ2-4
v_call: TRBV5-1
clone_size: -
cdr3_aa: CASSLGAGGAKNIQYF
cdr3_nt: TGCGCCAGCAGCTTGGGGGCGGGGGGGGCCAAAAACATTCAGTACTTC

d_call: -
j_call: TRBJ1-2
v_call: TRBV11-2
clone_size: -
cdr3_aa: CASSLDYRNYGYTF
cdr3_nt: TGTGCCAGCAGCTTAGATTACAGAAACTATGGCTACACCTTC

d_call: -
j_call: TRBJ1-2
v_call: TRBV29-1
clone_size: -
cdr3_aa: CSVEVRGERSYTF
cdr3_nt: TGCAGCGTTGAAGTGAGGGGGGAAAGGAGCTACACCTTC

d_call: -
j_call: TRBJ2-2
v_call: TRBV7-7
clone_size: -
cdr3_aa: CASSLGAGAGTGELFF
cdr3_nt: TGTGCCAGCAGCTTAGGAGCAGGGGCGGGTACCGGGGAGCTGTTTTTT

d_call: TRBD1
j_call: TRBJ1-4
v_call: TRBV29-1
clone_size: -
cdr3_aa: CSVGRGQVEKLFF
cdr3_nt: TGCAGCGTTGGGAGGGGGCAGGTTGAAAAACTGTTTTTT

d_call: -
j_call: TRBJ2-7
v_call: TRBV10-1
clone_size: once
cdr3_aa: CASSESGDQRQYF
cdr3_nt: TGCGCCAGCAGTGAGTCTGGGGATCAAAGGCAGTACTTC

d_call: TRBD1
j_call: TRBJ2-1
v_call: TRBV15
clone_size: once
cdr3_aa: CATSRFTGGTYNEQFF
cdr3_nt: TGTGCCACCAGCAGGTTTACAGGGGGCACCTACAATGAGCAGTTCTTC

d_call: TRBD1
j_call: TRBJ2-7
v_call: TRBV10-1
clone_size: -
cdr3_aa: CASSDGTGGDEQYF
cdr3_nt: TGCGCCAGCAGCGACGGGACAGGGGGGGACGAGCAGTACTTC